This T cell receptor beta chain was identified during a study of cytomegalovirus exposure and HLA in healthy donors. Study as a whole: Among the 350 to 500 donors who were genotyped, roughly 85% fell in the genetic ancestry cluster that is associated with self-reported Caucasian donors. Whole-study findings and limits: The study designated over 150 TCR beta chains cytomegalovirus-associated.

A word on this clone: Its antigen is not known.

A multiplex PCR was run with 60 Vbeta primers and 13 Jbeta primers. Per the study methods: Later, roughly 77 million unique TCR beta chains were counted in an analysis, and about 12 million of them were shared. Using immunoSEQ multiplex PCR, the repertoire was profiled, and TCRdb retains in-frame clones only, with some absent. The V and J calls and clone size are taken from that table; D and trimming were inferred from the DNA. The table includes under 150,000 clones, 65% to 90% detected once. The CDR3 runs to 17 residues. The junction had 7 bases not matched to a gene; V was cut back by 1 base and J by 4 bases. Germline values: CDR1 SGHTA, CDR2 FQGTGA.

This receptor was identified in a girl aged 2 to 10 in good health and CMV-seronegative. Sample: PBMCs. The chain carries TRBV7-3 and TRBJ2-2; 9 bases line up with TRBD1. In DNA, the CDR3 is TGTGCCAGCAGCTTAAACTACAGGGGGCCGGGCACCGGGGAGCTGTTTTTT. It specifies CASSLNYRGPGTGELFF. The whole variable domain, filled in from reference TRBV7-3 and TRBJ2-2, reads GAGVSQTPSNKVTEKGKYVELRCDPISGHTALYWYRQSLGQGPEFLIYFQGTGAADDSGLPNDRFFAVRPEGSVSTLKIQRTERGDSAVYLCASSLNYRGPGTGELFFGEGSRLTVL.